This T cell receptor (beta chain) was identified during a study of monozygotic twins with cystic fibrosis. Regarding the study as a whole: Shared CDR3 numbers were not associated with age, concordance or severity. The repertoire was suggested to be naive-dominated, clonality median approximately 0.0098.

Profiled with immunoSEQ multiplex PCR; TCRdb holds only in-frame clones, not every one. The profile covers about 22,000 clones, with around 98% appearing a single time and roughly 0.15% taken by the ten largest. A remark on this clone: Its antigen is still unknown.

The germline V gene has CDR1 SEHNR and CDR2 FQNEAQ (reference sequence). The ends were cut back, 4 bases at V and 8 bases at J, with 12 bases in the middle. This CDR3 is 13 amino acids long. Sequenced: blood. V gene TRBV7-9 combines with J gene TRBJ2-1, with D perhaps assigned TRBD1 or TRBD2 (5 bases each). This sequence originates from a girl aged 5 to 17 with cystic fibrosis. CDR3 nucleotide sequence: TGTGCCAGCAGCTCAGGACGAGGGGATGAGCAGTTCTTC. It encodes CASSSGRGDEQFF.